A single TCR beta chain is shown here with its context. The method was immunoSEQ multiplex PCR; TCRdb's version includes in-frame clones alone and lacks a portion of them. The sample lists some 16,000 clones, 60% to 75% occurring once. The data originate from a study of T cell repertoires in ileal Crohn's disease. The ends were cut back, 3 bases at V and 6 bases at J, with 11 bases in the middle. The CDR3 is 13 residues long. From germline, CDR1 is SGHDT and CDR2 YYEEEE. Described time point: neoterminal ileum biopsy at postoperative endoscopy, about 6 months after surgery. Sequenced input: ileal tissue. The TCR was taken from an adult with Crohn's disease. This chain connects TRBV5-6 to TRBJ2-3; TRBD2 is a possible D gene (6 bases). The CDR3 spells CASSSGGGDTQYF. The CDR3 DNA is TGTGCCAGCAGCTCCGGGGGTGGGGATACGCAGTATTTT. The whole variable domain, filled in from reference TRBV5-6 and TRBJ2-3, reads DAGVTQSPTHLIKTRGQQVTLRCSPKSGHDTVSWYQQALGQGPQFIFQYYEEEERQRGNFPDRFSGHQFPNYSSELNVNALLLGDSALYLCASSSGGGDTQYFGPGTRLTVL.